This T cell receptor beta chain was found in a study of CD8+ T cells in alopecia areata. On the study more broadly: Treated patients were given 5 to 10 mg oral tofacitinib twice daily. Percent affected scalp area, the SALT score, rated treated patients' severity. Study findings and constraints: Affected lesional scalp, above all in alopecia totalis/universalis, was more clonal than normal scalp.

This clone has only a few counts. Its antigen is as yet unknown. This CDR3 comprises 13 residues. Per the germline V gene, CDR1 is SGDLS and CDR2 is YYNGEE. The V end was cut by 0 bases, the J end by 3 bases, with 3 bases between. Treatment denoted: oral pan-JAK inhibitor, 5-10 mg twice daily. cDNA serving as the sequencing template came from extracted, reverse transcribed RNA. Clones were sequenced by immunoSEQ multiplex PCR, and TCRdb holds only the in-frame ones, with some missing. Here the sample spans 150,000 to 200,000 clones, about three fifths being singletons. Sample: CD4+ T cells sorted from blood, taken at week 4, from a patient treated with tofacitinib. The V call is TRBV9, the J call TRBJ2-2; the D is unclear. The origin of this receptor is a human donor with alopecia areata. The CDR3 coding sequence is TGTGCCAGCAGCGTAGTGTACACCGGGGAGCTGTTTTTT. Translating it yields CASSVVYTGELFF.